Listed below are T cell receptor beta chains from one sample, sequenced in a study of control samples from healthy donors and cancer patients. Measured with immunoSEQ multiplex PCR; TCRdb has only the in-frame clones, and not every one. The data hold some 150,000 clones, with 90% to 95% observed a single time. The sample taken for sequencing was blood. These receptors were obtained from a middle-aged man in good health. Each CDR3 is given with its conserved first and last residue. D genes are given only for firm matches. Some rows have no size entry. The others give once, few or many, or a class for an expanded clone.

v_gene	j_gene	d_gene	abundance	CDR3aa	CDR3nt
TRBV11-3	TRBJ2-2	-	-	CASSPTVGRTGELFF	TGTGCCAGCAGCCCGACTGTGGGTCGGACCGGGGAGCTGTTTTTT
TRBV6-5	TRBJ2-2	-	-	CASSYGVTGTGELFF	TGTGCCAGCAGTTACGGGGTGACGGGCACCGGGGAGCTGTTTTTT
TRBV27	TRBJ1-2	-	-	CASSPGRRGLDGYTF	TGTGCCAGCAGTCCGGGACGAAGGGGCTTAGATGGCTACACCTTC
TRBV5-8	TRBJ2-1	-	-	CASSLRPGDSSYNEQFF	TGTGCCAGCAGCTTGAGGCCTGGTGATAGCTCCTACAATGAGCAGTTCTTC
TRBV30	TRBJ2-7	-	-	CAWSDSSYEQYF	TGTGCCTGGAGCGACTCTTCCTACGAGCAGTACTTC
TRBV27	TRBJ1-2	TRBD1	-	CASSSGTVPYGYTF	TGTGCCAGCAGTTCCGGGACAGTCCCGTATGGCTACACCTTC
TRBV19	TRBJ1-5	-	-	CASSMTERDQPQHF	TGTGCCAGTAGTATGACAGAAAGGGATCAGCCCCAGCATTTT
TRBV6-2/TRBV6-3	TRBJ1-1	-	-	CASSPPDMRNTEAFF	TGTGCCAGCAGTCCCCCGGACATGAGGAACACTGAAGCCTTCTTT
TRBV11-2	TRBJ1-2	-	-	CASSLSLQGRMYGYTF	TGTGCCAGCAGCTTATCTCTACAGGGAAGGATGTACGGCTACACCTTC
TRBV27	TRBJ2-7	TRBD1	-	CASRRNRQGDYEQYF	TGTGCCAGCAGGCGAAATAGACAGGGGGACTACGAGCAGTACTTC
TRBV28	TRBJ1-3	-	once	CASSFRGPGNTIYF	TGTGCCAGCAGTTTTAGGGGCCCTGGAAACACCATATATTTT
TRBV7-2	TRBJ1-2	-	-	CASSSTGSLDGYTF	TGTGCCAGCAGCTCCACAGGGAGTTTGGATGGCTACACCTTC
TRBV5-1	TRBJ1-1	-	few	CASSLGWGSNTEAFF	TGCGCCAGCAGCTTGGGATGGGGATCGAACACTGAAGCTTTCTTT
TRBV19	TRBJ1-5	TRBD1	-	CASSKGTGGVQPQHF	TGTGCCAGTAGTAAAGGGACAGGGGGGGTTCAGCCCCAGCATTTT
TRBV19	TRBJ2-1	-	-	CASSSRTATNEQFF	TGTGCCAGTAGTTCCCGGACAGCGACTAATGAGCAGTTCTTC
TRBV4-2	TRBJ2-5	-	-	CASSQGSTVWGAAETQYF	TGTGCCAGCAGCCAAGGGTCCACGGTCTGGGGGGCCGCAGAGACCCAGTACTTC
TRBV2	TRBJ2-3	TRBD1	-	CASRKTGGYTDTQYF	TGTGCCAGCAGGAAGACAGGGGGCTACACAGATACGCAGTATTTT
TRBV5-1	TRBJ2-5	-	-	CASSMGGTGRRQETQYF	TGCGCCAGCAGCATGGGGGGAACGGGGCGTCGTCAAGAGACCCAGTACTTC
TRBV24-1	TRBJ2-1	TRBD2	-	CATSDGRGASYNEQFF	TGTGCCACCAGTGATGGGAGGGGCGCATCCTACAATGAGCAGTTCTTC
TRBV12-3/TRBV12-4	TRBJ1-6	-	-	CASSGFGSPLHF	TGTGCCAGCAGCGGGTTCGGGTCACCCCTCCACTTT
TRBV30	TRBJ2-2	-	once	CAWSSGNTGELFF	TGTGCCTGGAGTTCGGGGAACACCGGGGAGCTGTTTTTT
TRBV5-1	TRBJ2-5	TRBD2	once	CASSRTSMGTQYF	TGCGCCAGCAGCCGGACTAGTATGGGGACCCAGTACTTC
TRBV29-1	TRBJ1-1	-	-	CSVGGNEAFF	TGCAGCGTTGGGGGGAACGAAGCTTTCTTT
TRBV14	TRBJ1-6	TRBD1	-	CASSRDSGRWSYNSPLHF	TGTGCCAGCAGCCGGGACAGTGGTCGGTGGTCCTATAATTCACCCCTCCACTTT
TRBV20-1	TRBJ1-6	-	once	CSASKGNNSPLHF	TGCAGTGCTAGTAAGGGAAATAATTCACCCCTCCACTTT
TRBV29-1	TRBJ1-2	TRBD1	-	CSVAGTGASNYGYTF	TGCAGCGTTGCTGGGACAGGGGCTTCGAACTATGGCTACACCTTC
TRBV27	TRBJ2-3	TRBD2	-	CASSSTTSGGATDTQYF	TGTGCCAGCAGTTCCACGACTAGCGGGGGGGCCACAGATACGCAGTATTTT
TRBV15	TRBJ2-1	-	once	CATSRRQGYEQFF	TGTGCCACCAGCAGACGTCAGGGTTATGAGCAGTTCTTC
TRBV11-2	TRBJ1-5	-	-	CASSPGGHSNQPQHF	TGTGCCAGCAGCCCCGGGGGGCACAGCAATCAGCCCCAGCATTTT
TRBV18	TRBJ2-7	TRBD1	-	CASSPYQGAYEQYF	TGTGCCAGCTCACCGTACCAGGGGGCTTACGAGCAGTACTTC
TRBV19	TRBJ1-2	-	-	CASKGIDEGYTF	TGTGCCAGTAAGGGGATCGATGAAGGCTACACCTTC
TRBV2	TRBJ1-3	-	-	CANYGGPGNTIYF	TGTGCCAATTACGGAGGGCCAGGAAACACCATATATTTT
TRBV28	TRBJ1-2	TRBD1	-	CASTFPSRDRALNYGYTF	TGTGCCAGCACTTTCCCGTCGCGGGACAGGGCCCTTAACTATGGCTACACCTTC
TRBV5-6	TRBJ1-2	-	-	CASSLAGNYGYTF	TGTGCCAGCAGCTTGGCAGGAAACTATGGCTACACCTTC
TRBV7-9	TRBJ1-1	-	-	CASSRGQEAFF	TGTGCCAGCAGTCGAGGACAGGAAGCTTTCTTT
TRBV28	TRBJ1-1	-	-	CASRQYTEAFF	TGTGCCAGCAGGCAATACACTGAAGCTTTCTTT
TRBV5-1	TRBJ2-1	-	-	CASSLVQGRWNEQFF	TGCGCCAGCAGCTTGGTGCAGGGTCGTTGGAATGAGCAGTTCTTC